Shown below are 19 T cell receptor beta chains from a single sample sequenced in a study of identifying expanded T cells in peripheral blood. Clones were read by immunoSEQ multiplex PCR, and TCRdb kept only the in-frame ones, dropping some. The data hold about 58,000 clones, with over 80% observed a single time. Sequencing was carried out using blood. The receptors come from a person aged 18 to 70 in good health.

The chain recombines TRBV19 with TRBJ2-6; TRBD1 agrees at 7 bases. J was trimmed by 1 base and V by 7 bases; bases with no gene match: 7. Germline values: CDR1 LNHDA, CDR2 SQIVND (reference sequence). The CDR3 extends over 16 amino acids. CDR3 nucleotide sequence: TGTGCCAGTATGGGGACAGTACCGTCTGGGGCCAACGTCCTGACTTTC. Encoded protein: CASMGTVPSGANVLTF.

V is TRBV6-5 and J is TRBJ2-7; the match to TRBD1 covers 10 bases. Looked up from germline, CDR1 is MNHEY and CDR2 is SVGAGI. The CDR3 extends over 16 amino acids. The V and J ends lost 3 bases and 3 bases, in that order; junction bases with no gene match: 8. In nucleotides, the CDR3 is TGTGCCAGCAGTTATAGATTTCGGGACAGGGGCTACGAGCAGTACTTC. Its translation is CASSYRFRDRGYEQYF.

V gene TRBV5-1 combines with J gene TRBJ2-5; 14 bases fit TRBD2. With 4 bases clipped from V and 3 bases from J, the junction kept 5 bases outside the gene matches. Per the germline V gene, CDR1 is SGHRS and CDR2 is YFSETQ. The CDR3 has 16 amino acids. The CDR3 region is CASSLGTSGGKETQYF. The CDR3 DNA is TGCGCCAGCAGCCTCGGGACTAGCGGGGGTAAAGAGACCCAGTACTTC.

CDR3 DNA: TGCAGCGCTGAGGCGATAGGGACACAGTACTTC. As protein: CSAEAIGTQYF. The J gene is TRBJ2-4, the V gene TRBV29-1; D possibly corresponds to TRBD1 (6 bases). The CDR3 runs to 11 residues. In germline, CDR1 is SQVTM, CDR2 ANQGSEA. Trimming shortened V by 7 bases and J by 13 bases, and 17 bases separated the two germline ends.

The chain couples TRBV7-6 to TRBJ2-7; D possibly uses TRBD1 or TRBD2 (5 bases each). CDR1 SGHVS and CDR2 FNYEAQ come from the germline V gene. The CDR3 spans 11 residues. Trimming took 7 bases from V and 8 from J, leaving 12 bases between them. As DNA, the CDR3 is TGTGCCAGCACCCGGGACGGGCAGCAGTACTTC. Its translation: CASTRDGQQYF.

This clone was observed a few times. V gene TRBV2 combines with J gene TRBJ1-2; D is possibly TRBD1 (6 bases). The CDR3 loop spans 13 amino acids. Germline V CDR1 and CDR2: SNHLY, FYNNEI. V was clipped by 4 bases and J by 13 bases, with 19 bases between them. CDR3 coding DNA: TGTGCCAGCAGTGCAACCGGGACATCCCCTTCCACCTTC. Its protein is CASSATGTSPSTF.

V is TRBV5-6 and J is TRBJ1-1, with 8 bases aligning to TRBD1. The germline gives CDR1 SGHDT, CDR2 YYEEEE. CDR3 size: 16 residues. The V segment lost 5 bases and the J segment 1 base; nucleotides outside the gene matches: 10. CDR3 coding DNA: TGTGCCAGCAGACGCAGGGGGCTTGATGGGAACACTGAAGCTTTCTTT. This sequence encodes CASRRRGLDGNTEAFF.

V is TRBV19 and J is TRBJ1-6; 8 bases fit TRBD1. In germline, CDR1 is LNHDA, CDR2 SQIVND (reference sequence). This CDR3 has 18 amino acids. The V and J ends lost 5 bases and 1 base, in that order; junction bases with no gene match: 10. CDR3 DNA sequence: TGTGCCAGTAGTGCGTCGACAGGGGCCCAATCCTATAATTCACCCCTCCACTTT. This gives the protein CASSASTGAQSYNSPLHF.

CDR3 sequence reads: CSVEGDNGYGYTF. The CDR3 region has the DNA TGCAGCGTTGAGGGGGATAACGGCTATGGCTACACCTTC. J is TRBJ1-2 and V is TRBV29-1; D may be TRBD1 (5 bases). The germline V gene encodes CDR1 SQVTM and CDR2 ANQGSEA. This CDR3 is built from 13 residues. Trimming shortened V by 3 bases and J by 4 bases, and 12 bases separated the two germline ends.

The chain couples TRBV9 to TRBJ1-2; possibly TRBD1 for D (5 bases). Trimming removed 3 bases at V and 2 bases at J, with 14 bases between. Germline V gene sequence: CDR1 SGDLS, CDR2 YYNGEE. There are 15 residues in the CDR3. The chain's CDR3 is CASSEESGRNYGYTF. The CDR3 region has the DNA TGTGCCAGCAGCGAGGAGTCGGGACGGAACTATGGCTACACCTTC.

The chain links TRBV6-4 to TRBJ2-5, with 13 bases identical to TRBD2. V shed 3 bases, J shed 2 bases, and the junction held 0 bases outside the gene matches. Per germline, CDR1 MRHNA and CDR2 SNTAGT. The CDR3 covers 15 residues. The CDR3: CASSETSGGQETQYF. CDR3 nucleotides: TGTGCCAGCAGTGAGACTAGCGGGGGGCAAGAGACCCAGTACTTC.

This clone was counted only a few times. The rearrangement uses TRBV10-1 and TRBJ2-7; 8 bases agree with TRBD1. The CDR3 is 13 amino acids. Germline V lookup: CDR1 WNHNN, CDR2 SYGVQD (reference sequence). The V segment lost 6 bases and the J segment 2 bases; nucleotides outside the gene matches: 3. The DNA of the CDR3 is TGCGCCAGCAGGTGGACAGGGCCCTACGAGCAGTACTTC. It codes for CASRWTGPYEQYF.

In DNA form, the CDR3 reads TGTGCCAGCTCCACCGAGGGTGGGGAGGACACTGAAGCTTTCTTT. Translation: CASSTEGGEDTEAFF. The chain recombines TRBV18 with TRBJ1-1, with D hard to call. Germline CDR1 KGHSH, CDR2 LQKENI. The CDR3 extends over 15 amino acids. V was shortened by 6 bases and J by 3 bases, with 17 bases between the two germline ends. Full variable domain (rest looked up from reference TRBV18 and TRBJ1-1): NAGVMQNPRHLVRRRGQEARLRCSPMKGHSHVYWYRQLPEEGLKFMVYLQKENIIDESGMPKERFSAEFPKEGPSILRIQQVVRGDSAAYFCASSTEGGEDTEAFFGQGTRLTVV.

In DNA form, the CDR3 reads TGTGCCAGCAGTGAAAGCGGGGGGCGTCGGACTGAAGCTTTCTTT. Encoded protein: CASSESGGRRTEAFF. The chain has TRBV6-1 and TRBJ1-1; the D gene is possibly TRBD1 (6 bases). V lost 2 bases to trimming and J lost 5 bases, with 15 bases between them. The CDR3 has 15 residues. CDR1 MNHNS and CDR2 SASEGT come from the germline V gene.

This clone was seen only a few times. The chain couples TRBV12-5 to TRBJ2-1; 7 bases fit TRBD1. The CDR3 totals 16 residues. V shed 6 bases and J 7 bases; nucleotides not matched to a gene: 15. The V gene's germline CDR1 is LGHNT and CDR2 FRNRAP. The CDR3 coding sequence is TGTGCTAGTGGATCCGGGACAGCTAACCTTCTTAATGAGCAGTTCTTC. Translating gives CASGSGTANLLNEQFF.

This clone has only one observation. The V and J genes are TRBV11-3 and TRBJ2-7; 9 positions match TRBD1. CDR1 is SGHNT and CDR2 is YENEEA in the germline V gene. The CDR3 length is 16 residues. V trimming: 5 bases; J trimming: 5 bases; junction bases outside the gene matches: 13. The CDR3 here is CASSQGTGTGYDEQYF. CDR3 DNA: TGTGCCAGCAGCCAAGGGACCGGGACAGGGTACGACGAGCAGTACTTC.

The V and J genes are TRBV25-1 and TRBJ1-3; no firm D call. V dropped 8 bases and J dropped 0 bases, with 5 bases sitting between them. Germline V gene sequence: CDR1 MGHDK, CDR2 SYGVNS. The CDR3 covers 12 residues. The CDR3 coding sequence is TGTGCCAGCTCCCTCTCTGGAAACACCATATATTTT. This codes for CASSLSGNTIYF.

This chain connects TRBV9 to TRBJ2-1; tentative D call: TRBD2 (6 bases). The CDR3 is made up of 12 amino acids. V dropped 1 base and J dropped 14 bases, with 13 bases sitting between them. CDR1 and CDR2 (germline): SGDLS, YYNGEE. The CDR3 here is CASSVTGAVKFF. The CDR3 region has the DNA TGTGCCAGCAGCGTAACGGGAGCGGTGAAGTTCTTC.

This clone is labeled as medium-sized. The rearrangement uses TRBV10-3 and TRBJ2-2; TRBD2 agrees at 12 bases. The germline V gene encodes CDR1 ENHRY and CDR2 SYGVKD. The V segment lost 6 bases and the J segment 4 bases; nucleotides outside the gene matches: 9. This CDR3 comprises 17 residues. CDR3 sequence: CAIRVTSGSGVTGELFF. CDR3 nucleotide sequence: TGTGCCATCAGAGTGACTAGCGGGAGTGGGGTCACCGGGGAGCTGTTTTTT.